The source of this TCR beta chain is a study of OX40 agonist ivuxolimab in advanced cancers. A note on the overall study: Ivuxolimab, which targeted the costimulatory receptor OX40 (CD134), was an agonistic, fully human IgG2 monoclonal antibody. Intravenous ivuxolimab was administered to patients every 2 weeks at six dose levels: 0.01, 0.1, 0.3, 1.5, 3 and 10 mg/kg. Of the roughly 54 patients in dose escalation, 19 had hepatocellular carcinoma, about 15 had melanoma, 9 had renal cell carcinoma and 9 had head and neck cancer. In the dose-escalation cohort, 82.7% of patients were male, and the mean age was approximately 55 years, with a range of roughly 23 to 85. Patients were allowed to have had prior anti-PD-1, anti-PD-L1 or anti-CTLA-4 therapy, and less than 45% of the dose-escalation patients had previously received checkpoint inhibitors. Partial responses were achieved by three dose-escalation patients, of whom one had hepatocellular carcinoma and two had cutaneous melanoma. Peripheral TCRbeta sequencing was intended to test whether TCR sequence diversity was altered and clonal T-cell expansion was caused by ivuxolimab. The paper describes the monotherapy dose-escalation part (N ≈ 51 patients) of the phase I trial of ivuxolimab.

The V end gives up 10 bases and the J end 4 bases, leaving 9 bases in the junction not matched to a gene. The CDR3 goes from the cysteine to the phenylalanine over 13 residues. The kept DNA is CDR3 alone, 39 bases in frame from the first base. The germline V gene gives CDR1 as ENHRY and CDR2 as SYGVKD. The trial excluded patients who had a history of autoimmune disease or were on systemic immunosuppression. Peripheral blood for TCR sequencing was collected from all dose cohorts at baseline, on cycle 4 day 1, and on cycle 7 day 1. The samples were taken from a phase I, first-in-human, multicenter, open-label dose-escalation trial of ivuxolimab. The trial enrolled adults with locally advanced or metastatic head and neck squamous cell, hepatocellular, melanoma or renal cell carcinoma. CD4+ and CD8+ T cells were sorted separately from peripheral blood before TCR sequencing. Broader findings and caveats from the paper: In partial responders in the 0.1-3.0 mg/kg groups, normalized peripheral clonal expansion was found to be among the lowest, especially among CD8+ T cells. Low levels of normalized T-cell clonal expansion were also seen in some patients who did not respond. Which antigens the clonally expanded peripheral T cells were specific for was not determined. After ivuxolimab, CD8+ T cells had more expanded clones than CD4+ T cells on average. At doses of 0.1 to 3.0 mg/kg, clonal expansion of both CD4+ and CD8+ blood T cells was observed from baseline to week 6.

For sequencing of the TCRbeta CDR3 region, genomic DNA was extracted from the sorted cells. The immunoSEQ Assay was used to sequence the TCRbeta CDR3 regions. In its TCRdb copy, this immuneACCESS table keeps in-frame sequences only and misses some clones. Where compared with another copy, unresolved V genes explain less than half of these, and the others have no known cause. A total of 35,000 to 55,000 clones appear in this sample, more than 80% of them only once. The ten largest clones capture about 6.3% of the sample. The sample holds a few counts of this clone. Which antigen it targets is not known. No base qualities exist here, and no much larger clone lies one base off it.

Sequencing used CD4+ or CD8+ T cells sorted from blood, obtained in a trial of the OX40 agonist ivuxolimab. The sequence was obtained from an adult with an advanced solid tumor such as melanoma, head and neck, liver or kidney cancer. This receptor chain uses TRBV10-3 and TRBJ1-2; TRBD1 matches 7 bases in the middle. At the DNA level, the sequence is TGTGCCACGACAGGGCAACTCCTCTATGGCTACACCTTC. Translated, this gives CATTGQLLYGYTF.